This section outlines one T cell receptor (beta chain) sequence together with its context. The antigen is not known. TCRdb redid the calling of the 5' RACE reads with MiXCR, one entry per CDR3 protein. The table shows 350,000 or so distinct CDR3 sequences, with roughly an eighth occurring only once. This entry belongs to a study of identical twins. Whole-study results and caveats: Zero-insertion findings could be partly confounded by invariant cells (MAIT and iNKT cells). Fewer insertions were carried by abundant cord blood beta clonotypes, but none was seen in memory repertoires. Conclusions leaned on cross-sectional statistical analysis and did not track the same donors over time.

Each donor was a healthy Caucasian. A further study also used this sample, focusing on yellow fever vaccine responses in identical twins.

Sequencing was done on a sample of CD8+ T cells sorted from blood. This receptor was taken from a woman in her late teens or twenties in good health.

The DNA for the CDR3 is TGCGCCAGCAGCCAAGATCTTGAATATGTCGGACCAGATGGGGCCCAGTACTTC. It yields the protein CASSQDLEYVGPDGAQYF. The chain employs TRBV4-1 and TRBJ2-5; unclear D gene. The ends were cut back, 0 bases at V and 9 bases at J, with 26 bases in the middle. The CDR3 loop spans 18 amino acids. CDR1 MGHRA and CDR2 YSYEKL come from the germline V gene.